This T cell receptor (beta chain) comes out of a study of CD8 T cells in ankylosing spondylitis. Study results and limitations: Ankylosing spondylitis blood appeared to carry a characteristic TCR beta motif of roughly eight highly homologous variants.

CDR3 length: 16 residues. V lost 6 bases and J 1 base, leaving 17 bases between the germline ends. The germline V gene has CDR1 MNHNS and CDR2 SASEGT. Quantitative 5'-RACE with molecular barcodes was used to make the TCR beta libraries. MiXCR, applied by TCRdb to the 5' RACE reads, yields one record per CDR3 protein. The data contain some 840,000 distinct CDR3 sequences, approximately 12% of them singletons. This clonotype was seen a handful of times. The antigen is unknown. The V and J genes are TRBV6-1 and TRBJ2-3; no clear D. The source is a male donor with ankylosing spondylitis. The sample was blood, either unsorted or a sorted T cell fraction (not recorded which). The CDR3 DNA is TGTGCCAGCAGGACGAGATCCACATCCCGCACAGATACGCAGTATTTT. This codes for CASRTRSTSRTDTQYF.